The T cell receptor (beta chain) described here comes from a study of T cells after yellow fever vaccination. This clonotype was seen more than once but under ten times. This CDR3 contains 17 residues. The ends were cut back, 1 base at V and 0 bases at J, with 13 bases in the middle. The germline gives CDR1 MDHEN, CDR2 SYDVKM. Production of TCR cDNA was by 5'RACE template switching, which also added a universal primer site and UMIs. Each CDR3 protein gets one entry after TCRdb re-called the 5' RACE reads with MiXCR. The sample includes about 320,000 distinct CDR3 sequences, roughly 4.3% of them seen just once.

Sample: PBMCs, taken 15 days after the yellow fever booster vaccination. The rearrangement links TRBV28 to TRBJ1-5, with a tentative D call TRBD1 (6 bases). The sequence was obtained from a man younger than 35 who received the YFV17D yellow fever vaccine. This chain's CDR3 is CASSLSAGHNSNQPQHF. DNA for the CDR3: TGTGCCAGCAGTTTATCGGCGGGACACAATAGCAATCAGCCCCAGCATTTT.